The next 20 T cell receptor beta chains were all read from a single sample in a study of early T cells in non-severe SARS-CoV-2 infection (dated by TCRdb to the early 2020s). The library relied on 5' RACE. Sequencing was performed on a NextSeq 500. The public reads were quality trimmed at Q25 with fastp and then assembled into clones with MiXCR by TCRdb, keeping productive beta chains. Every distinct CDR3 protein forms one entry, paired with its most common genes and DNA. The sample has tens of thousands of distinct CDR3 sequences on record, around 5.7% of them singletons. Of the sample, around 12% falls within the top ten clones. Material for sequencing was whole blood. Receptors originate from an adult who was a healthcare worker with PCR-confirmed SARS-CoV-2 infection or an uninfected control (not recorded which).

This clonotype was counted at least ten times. As DNA, the CDR3 is TGTGCCAGCAGTACAGGGGGAACTGAAGCTTTCTTT. It encodes CASSTGGTEAFF. V is TRBV28 and J is TRBJ1-1; 8 bases match TRBD1. CDR1 and CDR2 from the germline V gene are MDHEN and SYDVKM. The CDR3 has 12 amino acids. V dropped 5 bases and J dropped 5; count of bases not matched to a gene: 1.

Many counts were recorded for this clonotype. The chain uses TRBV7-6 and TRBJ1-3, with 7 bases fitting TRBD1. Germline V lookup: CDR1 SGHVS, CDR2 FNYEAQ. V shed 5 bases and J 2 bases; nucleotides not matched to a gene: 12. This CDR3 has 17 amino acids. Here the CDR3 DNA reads TGTGCCAGCAGCCCCGGGACAGTGATCCCCCCTGGAAACACCATATATTTT. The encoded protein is CASSPGTVIPPGNTIYF.

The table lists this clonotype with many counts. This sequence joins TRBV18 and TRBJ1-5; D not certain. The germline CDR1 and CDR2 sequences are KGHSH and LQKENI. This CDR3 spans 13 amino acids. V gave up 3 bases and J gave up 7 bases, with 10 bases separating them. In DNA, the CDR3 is TGTGCCAGCTCACCGACGACGGGACAGCCCCAGCATTTT. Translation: CASSPTTGQPQHF.

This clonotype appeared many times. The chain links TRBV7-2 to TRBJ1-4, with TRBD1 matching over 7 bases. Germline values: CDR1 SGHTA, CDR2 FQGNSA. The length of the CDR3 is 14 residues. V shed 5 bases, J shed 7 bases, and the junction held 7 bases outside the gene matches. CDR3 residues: CASSPQGVGEKLFF. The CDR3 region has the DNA TGTGCCAGCAGCCCGCAGGGGGTTGGTGAAAAACTGTTTTTT.

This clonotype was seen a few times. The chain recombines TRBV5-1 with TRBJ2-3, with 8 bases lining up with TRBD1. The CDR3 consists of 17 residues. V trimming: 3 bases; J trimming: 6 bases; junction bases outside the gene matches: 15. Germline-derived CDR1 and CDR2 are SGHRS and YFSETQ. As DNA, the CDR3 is TGCGCCAGCAGCTCCGCCGTCCGGACAGGGCAATTGGATACGCAGTATTTT. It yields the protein CASSSAVRTGQLDTQYF.

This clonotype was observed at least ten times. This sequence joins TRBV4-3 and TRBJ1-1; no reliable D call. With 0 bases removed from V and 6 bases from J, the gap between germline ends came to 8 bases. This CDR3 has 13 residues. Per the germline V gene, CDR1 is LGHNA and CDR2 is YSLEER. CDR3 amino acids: CASSQDMRAEAFF. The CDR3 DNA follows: TGCGCCAGCAGCCAAGATATGCGGGCTGAAGCTTTCTTT.

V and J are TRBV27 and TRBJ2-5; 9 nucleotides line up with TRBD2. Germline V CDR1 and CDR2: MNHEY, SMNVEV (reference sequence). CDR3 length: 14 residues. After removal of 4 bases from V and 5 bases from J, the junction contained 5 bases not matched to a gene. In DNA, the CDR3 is TGTGCCAGCAGTTCGGGACTAGCTCTCGAGACCCAGTACTTC. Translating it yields CASSSGLALETQYF.

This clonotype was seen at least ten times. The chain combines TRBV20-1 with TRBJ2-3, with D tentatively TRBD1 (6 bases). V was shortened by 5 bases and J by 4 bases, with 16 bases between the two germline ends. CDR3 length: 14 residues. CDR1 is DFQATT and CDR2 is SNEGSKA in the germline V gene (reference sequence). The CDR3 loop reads CSAFHSGQSDTQYF. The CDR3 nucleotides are TGCAGTGCTTTTCACTCCGGACAGTCAGATACGCAGTATTTT.

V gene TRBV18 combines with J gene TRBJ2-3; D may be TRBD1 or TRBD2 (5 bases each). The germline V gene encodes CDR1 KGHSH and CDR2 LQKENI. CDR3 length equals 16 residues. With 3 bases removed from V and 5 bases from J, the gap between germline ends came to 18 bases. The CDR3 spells CASSPDREMRGDTQYF. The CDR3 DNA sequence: TGTGCCAGCTCACCCGACCGGGAAATGAGGGGAGATACGCAGTATTTT.

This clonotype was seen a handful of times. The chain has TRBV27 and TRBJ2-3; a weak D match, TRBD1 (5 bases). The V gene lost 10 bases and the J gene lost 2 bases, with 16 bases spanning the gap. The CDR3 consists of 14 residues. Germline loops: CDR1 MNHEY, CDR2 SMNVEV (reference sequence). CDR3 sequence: CATSDSGPTDTQYF. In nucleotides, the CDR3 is TGTGCCACCTCGGATTCAGGGCCCACAGATACGCAGTATTTT.

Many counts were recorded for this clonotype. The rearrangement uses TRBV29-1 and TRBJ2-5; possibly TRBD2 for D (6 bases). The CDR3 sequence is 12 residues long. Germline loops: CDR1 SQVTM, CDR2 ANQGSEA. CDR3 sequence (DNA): TGCAGTGGGGACTTTTCTCAAAGGACCCAGTACTTC. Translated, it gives CSGDFSQRTQYF.

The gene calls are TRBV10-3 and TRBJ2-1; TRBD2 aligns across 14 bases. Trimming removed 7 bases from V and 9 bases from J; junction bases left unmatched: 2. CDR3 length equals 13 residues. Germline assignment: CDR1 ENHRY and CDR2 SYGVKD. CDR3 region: CAITGTSGGEQFF. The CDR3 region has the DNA TGTGCCATCACCGGGACTAGCGGGGGTGAGCAGTTCTTC.

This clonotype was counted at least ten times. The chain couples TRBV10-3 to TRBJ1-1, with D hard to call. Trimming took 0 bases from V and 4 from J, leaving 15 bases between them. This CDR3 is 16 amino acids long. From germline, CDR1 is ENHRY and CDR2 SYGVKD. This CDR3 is CAISESTGGGSTEAFF. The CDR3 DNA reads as TGTGCCATCAGTGAGTCGACGGGCGGAGGGAGCACTGAAGCTTTCTTT.

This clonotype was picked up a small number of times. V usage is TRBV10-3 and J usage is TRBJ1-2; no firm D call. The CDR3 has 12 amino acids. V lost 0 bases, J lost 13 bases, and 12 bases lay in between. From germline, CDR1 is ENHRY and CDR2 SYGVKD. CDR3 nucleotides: TGTGCCATCAGTGAGTCCCCCCCGGCGAGCACCTTC. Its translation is CAISESPPASTF.

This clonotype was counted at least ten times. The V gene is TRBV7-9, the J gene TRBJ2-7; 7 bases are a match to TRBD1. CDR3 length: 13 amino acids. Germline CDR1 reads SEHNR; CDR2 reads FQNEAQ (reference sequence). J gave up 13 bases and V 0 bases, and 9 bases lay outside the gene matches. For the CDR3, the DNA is TGTGCCAGCAGCTTAGCTGGGCAGGACAGGCCATACTTC. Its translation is CASSLAGQDRPYF.

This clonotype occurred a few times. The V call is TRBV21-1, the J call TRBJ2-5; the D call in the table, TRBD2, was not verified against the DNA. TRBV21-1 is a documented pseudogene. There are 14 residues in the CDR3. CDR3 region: CASSHGTTEETQYF. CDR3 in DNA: TGTGCCAGCAGCCACGGGACTACCGAAGAGACCCAGTACTTC.

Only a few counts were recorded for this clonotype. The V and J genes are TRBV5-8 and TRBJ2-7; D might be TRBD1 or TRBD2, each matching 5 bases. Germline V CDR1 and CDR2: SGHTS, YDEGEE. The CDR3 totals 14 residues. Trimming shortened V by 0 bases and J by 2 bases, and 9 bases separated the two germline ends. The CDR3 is CASSLVGVPYEQYF. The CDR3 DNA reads TGTGCCAGCAGCTTGGTGGGGGTCCCCTACGAGCAGTACTTC.

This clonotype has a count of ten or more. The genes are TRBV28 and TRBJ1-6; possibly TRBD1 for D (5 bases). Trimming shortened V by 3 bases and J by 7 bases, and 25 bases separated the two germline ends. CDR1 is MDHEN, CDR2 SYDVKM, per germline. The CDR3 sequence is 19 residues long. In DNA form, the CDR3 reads TGTGCCAGCAGTTTTCCACCCTCACCGGGACGCCGAAAAAATTCACCCCTCCACTTT. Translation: CASSFPPSPGRRKNSPLHF.

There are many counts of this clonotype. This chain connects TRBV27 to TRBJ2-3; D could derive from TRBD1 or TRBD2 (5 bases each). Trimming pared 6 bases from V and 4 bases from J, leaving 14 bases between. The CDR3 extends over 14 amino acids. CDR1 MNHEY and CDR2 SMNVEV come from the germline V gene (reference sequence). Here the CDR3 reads CASSDRSGADTQYF. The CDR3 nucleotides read TGTGCCAGCAGCGACAGATCCGGGGCAGATACGCAGTATTTT.

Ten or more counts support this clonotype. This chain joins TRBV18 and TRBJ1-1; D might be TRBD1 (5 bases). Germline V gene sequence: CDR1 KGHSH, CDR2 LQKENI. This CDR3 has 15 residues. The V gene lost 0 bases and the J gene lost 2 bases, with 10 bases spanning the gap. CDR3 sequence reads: CASSPPDRPNTEAFF. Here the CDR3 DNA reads TGTGCCAGCTCACCACCAGACAGACCAAACACTGAAGCTTTCTTT.